This TCR beta chain was obtained from a study of identical twins. Only healthy Caucasians were included as donors. This CDR3 has 14 residues. Looked up from germline, CDR1 is WNHNN and CDR2 is SYGVQD (reference sequence). V was trimmed by 0 bases and J by 4 bases, leaving 9 bases between them. Study-wide results and limits: Out-of-frame sharing of TCR alpha in monozygotic twins was underestimated by models.

TCRdb itself ran the 5' RACE reads through MiXCR, one entry per CDR3 protein. This table holds a few hundred thousand distinct CDR3 sequences, 14% found once. This clonotype was recorded a few times. Antigen specificity is unknown. The data also belong to a second study, concerning yellow fever vaccine responses in identical twins.

The chain employs TRBV10-1 and TRBJ2-5; tentatively, D is TRBD1 (6 bases). The source material was CD4+ T cells sorted from blood. The clonotype originates from a woman under 30 in good health. In nucleotides, the CDR3 is TGCGCCAGCAGTGAGTCTGGGGACATAGAGACCCAGTACTTC. Amino acid sequence: CASSESGDIETQYF.